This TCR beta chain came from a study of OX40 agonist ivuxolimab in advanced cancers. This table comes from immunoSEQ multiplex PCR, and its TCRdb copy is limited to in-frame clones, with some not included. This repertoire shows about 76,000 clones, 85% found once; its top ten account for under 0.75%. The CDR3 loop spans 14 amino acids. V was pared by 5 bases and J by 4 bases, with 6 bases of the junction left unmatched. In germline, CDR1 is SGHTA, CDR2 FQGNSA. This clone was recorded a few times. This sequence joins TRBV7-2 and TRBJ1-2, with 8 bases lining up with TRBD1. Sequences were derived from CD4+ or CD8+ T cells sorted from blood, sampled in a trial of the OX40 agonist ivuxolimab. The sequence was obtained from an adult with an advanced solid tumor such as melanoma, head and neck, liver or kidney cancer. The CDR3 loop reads CASSPGQGGYGYTF. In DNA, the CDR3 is TGTGCCAGCAGCCCCGGACAGGGTGGCTATGGCTACACCTTC.